This T cell receptor beta chain was retrieved from a study of OX40 agonist ivuxolimab in advanced cancers. Study-wide results and limits: Certain nonresponding patients likewise had low normalized T-cell clonal expansion. Both CD4+ and CD8+ T cell populations in blood had undergone clonal expansion by week 6 at 0.1 to 3.0 mg/kg. There were, on average, more expanded clones in CD8+ T cells than in CD4+. Partial responders at 0.1-3.0 mg/kg showed near-lowest clonal expansion.

Profiled with immunoSEQ multiplex PCR; TCRdb holds only in-frame clones, not every one. This table holds over 90,000 clones, about 86% found once. V dropped 2 bases and J dropped 9 bases, with 10 bases sitting between them. The germline V gene has CDR1 MNHNY and CDR2 SVGAGI (reference sequence). This CDR3 region has 12 residues. For this clone: Its specificity is not known.

Sequencing was performed on CD4+ or CD8+ T cells sorted from blood, taken in a trial of the OX40 agonist ivuxolimab. The TCR comes from an adult with an advanced solid tumor such as melanoma, head and neck, liver or kidney cancer. This chain links TRBV6-6 with TRBJ1-2; TRBD1 is a possible D gene (5 bases). The CDR3 DNA reads as TGTGCCAGCAGTTACAGAGGGGATAGCTACACCTTC. As protein: CASSYRGDSYTF.